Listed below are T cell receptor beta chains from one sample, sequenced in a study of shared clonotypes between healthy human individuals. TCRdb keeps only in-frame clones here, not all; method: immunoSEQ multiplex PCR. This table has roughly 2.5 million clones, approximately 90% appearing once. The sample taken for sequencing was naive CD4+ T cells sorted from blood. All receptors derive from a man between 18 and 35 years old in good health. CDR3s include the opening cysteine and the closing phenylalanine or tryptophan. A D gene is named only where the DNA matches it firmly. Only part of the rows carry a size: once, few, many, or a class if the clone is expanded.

DNA: TGTGCCAGCAGTAATCCGGCGGGAGGGCGGGGCAATGAGCAGTTCTTC
CDR3: CASSNPAGGRGNEQFF
V: TRBV11-2
size: NA
length: 16
J: TRBJ2-1
D: TRBD2

DNA: TGTGCCAGCAGACTTAGCGGGAGCCTAACAGATACGCAGTATTTT
CDR3: CASRLSGSLTDTQYF
V: TRBV9
size: NA
length: 15
J: TRBJ2-3
D: TRBD2

DNA: TGTGCCAGCAGTTCCCAGGTCTCTGGGGCCAACGTCCTGACTTTC
CDR3: CASSSQVSGANVLTF
V: TRBV27
size: NA
length: 15
J: TRBJ2-6
D: NA

DNA: TGTGCCTGGAGTGTACCTCTGGCCGAGCAGTACTTC
CDR3: CAWSVPLAEQYF
V: TRBV30
size: NA
length: 12
J: TRBJ2-7
D: NA

DNA: TGTGCCGCCAGGACAGGTTACAATGAAAAACTGTTTTTT
CDR3: CAARTGYNEKLFF
V: TRBV10-3
size: NA
length: 13
J: TRBJ1-4
D: TRBD1

DNA: TGCGCCAGCAGCCCACGACCCGGACAGGGAGATGAAAAACTGTTTTTT
CDR3: CASSPRPGQGDEKLFF
V: TRBV5-1
size: NA
length: 16
J: TRBJ1-4
D: TRBD1

DNA: TGTGCCAGCAGCCCGTCGGGACGGCATGAGCAGTTCTTC
CDR3: CASSPSGRHEQFF
V: TRBV6-6
size: NA
length: 13
J: TRBJ2-1
D: NA

DNA: TGTGCCAGCAGCGTCCAGGAGCAAAATTCACCCCTCCACTTT
CDR3: CASSVQEQNSPLHF
V: TRBV9
size: NA
length: 14
J: TRBJ1-6
D: NA

DNA: TGTGCCAGCAGTGAAGCGGGGAGCGGGGCCTACAATGAGCAGTTCTTC
CDR3: CASSEAGSGAYNEQFF
V: TRBV6-1
size: once
length: 16
J: TRBJ2-1
D: TRBD2

DNA: TGTGCCAGCAGCCCTTTAGCGGGAGCAGAGGAGACCCAGTACTTC
CDR3: CASSPLAGAEETQYF
V: TRBV5-6
size: once
length: 15
J: TRBJ2-5
D: TRBD2

DNA: TGTGCCAGCAGTGAGGACAGGGGTTCCTACAATGAGCAGTTCTTC
CDR3: CASSEDRGSYNEQFF
V: TRBV6-1
size: NA
length: 15
J: TRBJ2-1
D: TRBD1

DNA: TGTGCCAGCAGCGCTACCTCGGGACAGAACTACGAGCAGTACTTC
CDR3: CASSATSGQNYEQYF
V: TRBV11-2
size: once
length: 15
J: TRBJ2-7
D: TRBD1

DNA: TGTGCCAGCTCCACGTGGAGGGAGACCGGGGAGCTGTTTTTT
CDR3: CASSTWRETGELFF
V: TRBV18
size: NA
length: 14
J: TRBJ2-2
D: NA

DNA: TGTGCCAGCAGCTTAGGCAGGCAAGAGACCCAGTACTTC
CDR3: CASSLGRQETQYF
V: TRBV7-8
size: NA
length: 13
J: TRBJ2-5
D: NA

DNA: TGTGCCAGCAGCTCGACAGCTAACAATCAGCCCCAGCATTTT
CDR3: CASSSTANNQPQHF
V: TRBV7-2
size: NA
length: 14
J: TRBJ1-5
D: NA

DNA: TGTGCCAGCAGCGTAGAGGGACAGGGGGCAGATACGCAGTATTTT
CDR3: CASSVEGQGADTQYF
V: TRBV9
size: few
length: 15
J: TRBJ2-3
D: TRBD1

DNA: TGTGCCAGCAGTGAGGTTCAGCCCCAGCATTTT
CDR3: CASSEVQPQHF
V: TRBV6-1
size: NA
length: 11
J: TRBJ1-5
D: NA

DNA: TGTGCCAGCAGCTTATCGGAGACCCAGTACTTC
CDR3: CASSLSETQYF
V: TRBV7-6
size: NA
length: 11
J: TRBJ2-5
D: NA

DNA: TGTGCCAGCATTGGGGTCGGGACCAGTTACTATGGCTACACCTTC
CDR3: CASIGVGTSYYGYTF
V: TRBV6-1
size: NA
length: 15
J: TRBJ1-2
D: NA

DNA: TGCGCCAGCAGCGCCAACCAGGTACGAAGGGCGGATGAGCAGTTCTTC
CDR3: CASSANQVRRADEQFF
V: TRBV5-1
size: NA
length: 16
J: TRBJ2-1
D: NA

DNA: TGTGCCAGCAGCTTAGCCAGACAAGGGGTCTCCTACGAGCAGTACTTC
CDR3: CASSLARQGVSYEQYF
V: TRBV7-8
size: NA
length: 16
J: TRBJ2-7
D: NA

DNA: TGTGCCAGCAGCCGCCTGGAGGAGGGAGAGACCCAGTACTTC
CDR3: CASSRLEEGETQYF
V: TRBV6-6
size: NA
length: 14
J: TRBJ2-5
D: NA

DNA: TGTGCCATCAGTGATTCTAATGGGTTTGAGGGTGGCTACACCTTC
CDR3: CAISDSNGFEGGYTF
V: TRBV10-3
size: NA
length: 15
J: TRBJ1-2
D: NA

DNA: TGCGCCAGCCGGGCATCGACGGGAAACACCATATATTTT
CDR3: CASRASTGNTIYF
V: TRBV10-2
size: few
length: 13
J: TRBJ1-3
D: NA

DNA: TGTGCCAGCGAAGTACGGTCCCAGGGCGACATTCAGTACTTC
CDR3: CASEVRSQGDIQYF
V: TRBV2
size: NA
length: 14
J: TRBJ2-4
D: NA

DNA: TGTGCCAGCAGTGAGTTTGTGGGATCAGATACGCAGTATTTT
CDR3: CASSEFVGSDTQYF
V: TRBV6-4
size: NA
length: 14
J: TRBJ2-3
D: NA

DNA: TGCGCCAGCAGCTTGGCCCTAGCGGGAGTCGGGGAGACCCAGTACTTC
CDR3: CASSLALAGVGETQYF
V: TRBV5-1
size: NA
length: 16
J: TRBJ2-5
D: TRBD2

DNA: TGTGCCAGCAGTGGGACGGCTAACTATGGCTACACCTTC
CDR3: CASSGTANYGYTF
V: TRBV25-1
size: NA
length: 13
J: TRBJ1-2
D: NA

DNA: TGTGCCAGCAGCTTGGCCGGGACAGCCCTTTACGGGCCCCAGCATTTT
CDR3: CASSLAGTALYGPQHF
V: TRBV5-5
size: once
length: 16
J: TRBJ1-5
D: TRBD1

DNA: TGTGCCAGCAGCAGGACAGCGGGGACCCAGTACTTC
CDR3: CASSRTAGTQYF
V: TRBV9
size: NA
length: 12
J: TRBJ2-5
D: NA

DNA: TGCGCCAGCAGCTTGGCCGGGCTAGCGGGGAAAGAGACCCAGTACTTC
CDR3: CASSLAGLAGKETQYF
V: TRBV5-1
size: NA
length: 16
J: TRBJ2-5
D: TRBD2

DNA: TGTGCCAGCAGTCCCGACAGGGGTTTCTACGAGCAGTACTTC
CDR3: CASSPDRGFYEQYF
V: TRBV6-5
size: NA
length: 14
J: TRBJ2-7
D: TRBD1

DNA: TGTGCCAGCAGGCGTCAGGGAACTAATGAAAAACTGTTTTTT
CDR3: CASRRQGTNEKLFF
V: TRBV28
size: NA
length: 14
J: TRBJ1-4
D: NA

DNA: TGTGCCAGCACCGTAGGAGAGGGTCGCTATGGCTACACCTTC
CDR3: CASTVGEGRYGYTF
V: TRBV28
size: NA
length: 14
J: TRBJ1-2
D: NA

DNA: TGTGCCAGCAGTTTACTGACAGGGGCCATGAACACTGAAGCTTTCTTT
CDR3: CASSLLTGAMNTEAFF
V: TRBV27
size: once
length: 16
J: TRBJ1-1
D: TRBD1

DNA: TGTGCCAGCAGCTTAGGAGGGCAGGGTGGCGAAGCTTTCTTT
CDR3: CASSLGGQGGEAFF
V: TRBV7-9
size: NA
length: 14
J: TRBJ1-1
D: NA

DNA: TGTGCCAGCGGCCAGGGAGTCTTCATGAGCAATGAGCAGTTCTTC
CDR3: CASGQGVFMSNEQFF
V: TRBV7-2
size: NA
length: 15
J: TRBJ2-1
D: NA

DNA: TGTGCCAGCTCACCGGGACAGGCAGAGACCCAGTACTTC
CDR3: CASSPGQAETQYF
V: TRBV18
size: NA
length: 13
J: TRBJ2-5
D: TRBD1

DNA: TGTGCCAGCAGCTTAGACTCGTTCACAGATACGCAGTATTTT
CDR3: CASSLDSFTDTQYF
V: TRBV7-6
size: NA
length: 14
J: TRBJ2-3
D: NA

DNA: TGCGCCAGCAGCCAAGTCCCACCCCTTCCGGGACTAGCGGACCGATCAGATACGCAGTATTTT
CDR3: CASSQVPPLPGLADRSDTQYF
V: TRBV4-3
size: NA
length: 21
J: TRBJ2-3
D: TRBD2

DNA: TGCGCCAGCAGCTTAGGAGGGGGCTACACAGATACGCAGTATTTT
CDR3: CASSLGGGYTDTQYF
V: TRBV5-1
size: NA
length: 15
J: TRBJ2-3
D: NA

DNA: TGTGCCAGCGGGGACAGTAGCAATCAGCCCCAGCATTTT
CDR3: CASGDSSNQPQHF
V: TRBV6-6
size: NA
length: 13
J: TRBJ1-5
D: TRBD1